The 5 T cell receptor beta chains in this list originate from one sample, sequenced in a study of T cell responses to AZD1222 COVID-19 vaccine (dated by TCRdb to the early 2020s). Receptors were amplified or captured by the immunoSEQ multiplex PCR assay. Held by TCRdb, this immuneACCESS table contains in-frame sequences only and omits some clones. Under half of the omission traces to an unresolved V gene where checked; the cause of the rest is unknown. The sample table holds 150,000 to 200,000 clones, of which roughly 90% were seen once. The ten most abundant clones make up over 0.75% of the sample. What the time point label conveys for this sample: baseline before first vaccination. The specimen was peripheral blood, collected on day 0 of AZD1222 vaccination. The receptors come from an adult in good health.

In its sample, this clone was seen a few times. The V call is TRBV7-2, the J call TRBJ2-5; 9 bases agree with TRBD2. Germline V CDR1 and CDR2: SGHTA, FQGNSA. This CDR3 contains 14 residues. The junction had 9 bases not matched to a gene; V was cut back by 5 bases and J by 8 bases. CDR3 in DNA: TGTGCCAGCAGCACCACCGGGACTAGCAACACCCAGTACTTC. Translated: CASSTTGTSNTQYF.

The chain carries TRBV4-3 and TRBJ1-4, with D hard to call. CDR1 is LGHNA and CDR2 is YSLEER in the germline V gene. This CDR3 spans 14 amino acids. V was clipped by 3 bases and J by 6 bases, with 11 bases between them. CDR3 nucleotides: TGCGCCAGCAGCCACCGAGGTGGCGATGAAAAACTGTTTTTT. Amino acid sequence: CASSHRGGDEKLFF.

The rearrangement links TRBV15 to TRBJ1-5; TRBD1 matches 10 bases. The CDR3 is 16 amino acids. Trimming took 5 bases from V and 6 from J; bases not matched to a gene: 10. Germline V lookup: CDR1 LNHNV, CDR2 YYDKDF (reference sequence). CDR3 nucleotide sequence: TGTGCCACCAGCCGCCTTCGACAGGGGGCGATTCAGCCCCAGCATTTT. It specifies CATSRLRQGAIQPQHF.

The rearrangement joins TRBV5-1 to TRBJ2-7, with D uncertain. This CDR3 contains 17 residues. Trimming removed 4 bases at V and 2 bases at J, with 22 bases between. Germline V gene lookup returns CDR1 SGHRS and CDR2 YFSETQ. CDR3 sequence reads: CASSVDVARPIPYEQYF. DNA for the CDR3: TGCGCCAGCAGCGTTGACGTGGCGAGGCCCATTCCCTACGAGCAGTACTTC.

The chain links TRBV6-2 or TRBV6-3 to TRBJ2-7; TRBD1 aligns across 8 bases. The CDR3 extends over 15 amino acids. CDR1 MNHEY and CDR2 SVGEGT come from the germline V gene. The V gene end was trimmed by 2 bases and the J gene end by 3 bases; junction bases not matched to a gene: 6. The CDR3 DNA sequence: TGTGCCAGCAGTTACGGCGGGACAGGTTTCTACGAGCAGTACTTC. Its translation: CASSYGGTGFYEQYF.